This TCR beta chain was documented in a study of neurological immune-mediated disorders. This clonotype was seen many times. Its antigen is unidentified. A 10-nucleotide random UMI tagged transcripts in template-switch 5'RACE cDNA synthesis. One entry per CDR3 protein, called by TCRdb with MiXCR from the 5' RACE reads. Of 75,000 to 80,000 distinct CDR3 sequences listed, approximately 5% are singletons. General study results and limits: When the repertoires were grouped phylogenetically, those of 18 of the 34 multiple sclerosis patients came together in a single cluster of related CDR3 sequences, which points to a possible repertoire-level signature.

The CDR3 runs 16 residues. CDR1 LNHNV and CDR2 YYDKDF come from the germline V gene (reference sequence). V was pared by 4 bases and J by 4 bases, with 17 bases between. Material for sequencing was PBMCs. The chain joins TRBV15 to TRBJ1-5; D not certain. The sequence came from a woman aged 25-40 years with multiple sclerosis. CDR3 nucleotides: TGTGCCACCAGCAAGTATCAGAGTAACACTAATCAGCCCCAGCATTTT. Translated, it gives CATSKYQSNTNQPQHF.